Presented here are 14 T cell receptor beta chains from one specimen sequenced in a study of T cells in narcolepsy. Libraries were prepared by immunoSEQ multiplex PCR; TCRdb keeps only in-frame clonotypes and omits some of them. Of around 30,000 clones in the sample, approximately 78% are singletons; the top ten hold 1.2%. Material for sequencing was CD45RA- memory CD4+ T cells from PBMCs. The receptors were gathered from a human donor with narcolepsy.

CDR3 protein: CASSGPGTGGQPQHF. The CDR3 DNA follows: TGTGCCAGCAGCGGACCCGGGACAGGGGGGCAGCCCCAGCATTTT. The V call is TRBV7-9, the J call TRBJ1-5; 11 bases are a match to TRBD1. Germline loops: CDR1 SEHNR, CDR2 FQNEAQ (reference sequence). The CDR3 loop spans 15 amino acids. V was clipped by 5 bases and J by 7 bases; unmatched bases: 7.

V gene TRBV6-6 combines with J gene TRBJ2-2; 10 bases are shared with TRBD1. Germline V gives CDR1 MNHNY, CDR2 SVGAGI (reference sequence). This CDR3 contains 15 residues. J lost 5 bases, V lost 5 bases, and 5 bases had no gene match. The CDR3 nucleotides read TGTGCCAGCAGTACGGGACAGGGGAAAACCGGGGAGCTGTTTTTT. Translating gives CASSTGQGKTGELFF.

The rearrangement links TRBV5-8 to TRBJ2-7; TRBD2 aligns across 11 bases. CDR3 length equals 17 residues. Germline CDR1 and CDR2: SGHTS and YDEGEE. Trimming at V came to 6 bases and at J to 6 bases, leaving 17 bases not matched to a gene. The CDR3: CASIRGALAGGRSEQYF. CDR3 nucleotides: TGTGCCAGCATCCGGGGGGCGCTAGCGGGAGGTAGAAGCGAGCAGTACTTC.

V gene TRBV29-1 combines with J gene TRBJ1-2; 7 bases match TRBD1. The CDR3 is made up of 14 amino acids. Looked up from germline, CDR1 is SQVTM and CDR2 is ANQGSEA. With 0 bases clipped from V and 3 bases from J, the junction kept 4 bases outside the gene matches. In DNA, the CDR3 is TGCAGCGTTGAAGACAGGGGGGTTCACTATGGCTACACCTTC. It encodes CSVEDRGVHYGYTF.

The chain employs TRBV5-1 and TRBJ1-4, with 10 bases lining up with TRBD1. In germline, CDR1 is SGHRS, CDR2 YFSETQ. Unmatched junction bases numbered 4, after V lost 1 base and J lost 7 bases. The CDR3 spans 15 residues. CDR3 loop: CASSLLGQGSEKLFF. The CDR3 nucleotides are TGCGCCAGCAGCTTGCTGGGACAGGGGAGTGAAAAACTGTTTTTT.

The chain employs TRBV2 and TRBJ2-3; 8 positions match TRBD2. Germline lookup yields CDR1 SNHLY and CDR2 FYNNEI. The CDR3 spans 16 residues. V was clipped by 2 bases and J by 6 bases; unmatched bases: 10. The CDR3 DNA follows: TGTGCCAGCAGTGAAACGGGGAGCGGGGGCGGGGATACGCAGTATTTT. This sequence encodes CASSETGSGGGDTQYF.

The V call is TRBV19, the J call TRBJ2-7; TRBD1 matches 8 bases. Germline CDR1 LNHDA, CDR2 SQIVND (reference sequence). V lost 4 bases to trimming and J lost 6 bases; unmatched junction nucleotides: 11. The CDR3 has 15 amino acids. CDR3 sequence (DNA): TGTGCCAGTAGTAAACAAGGACAGGGACGCGGCGAGCAGTACTTC. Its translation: CASSKQGQGRGEQYF.

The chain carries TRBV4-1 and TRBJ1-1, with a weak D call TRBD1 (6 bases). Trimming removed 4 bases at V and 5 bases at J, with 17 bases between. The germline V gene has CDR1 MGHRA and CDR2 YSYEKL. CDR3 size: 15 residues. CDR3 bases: TGCGCCAGCAGCCCACATTCACAGGGCGGGACTGAAGCTTTCTTT. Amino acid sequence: CASSPHSQGGTEAFF.

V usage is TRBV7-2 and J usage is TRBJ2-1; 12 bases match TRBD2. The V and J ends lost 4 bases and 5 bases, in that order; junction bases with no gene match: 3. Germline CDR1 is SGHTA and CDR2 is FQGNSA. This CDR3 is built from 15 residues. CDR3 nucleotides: TGTGCCAGCAGCTCCTGGACTAGCGGGAACAATGAGCAGTTCTTC. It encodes CASSSWTSGNNEQFF.

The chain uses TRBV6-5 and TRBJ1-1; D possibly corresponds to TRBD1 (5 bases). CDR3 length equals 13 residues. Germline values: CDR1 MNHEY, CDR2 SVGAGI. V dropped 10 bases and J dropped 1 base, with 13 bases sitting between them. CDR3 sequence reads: CAMGGGTNTEAFF. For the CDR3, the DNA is TGTGCCATGGGGGGGGGAACGAACACTGAAGCTTTCTTT.

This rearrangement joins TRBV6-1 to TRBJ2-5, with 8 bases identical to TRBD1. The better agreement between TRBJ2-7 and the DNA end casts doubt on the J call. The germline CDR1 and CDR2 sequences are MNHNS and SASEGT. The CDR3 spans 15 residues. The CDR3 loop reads CASSVAAGQVYEQYF. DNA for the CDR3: TGTGCCAGCAGTGTGGCCGCGGGACAGGTTTACGAGCAGTACTTC.

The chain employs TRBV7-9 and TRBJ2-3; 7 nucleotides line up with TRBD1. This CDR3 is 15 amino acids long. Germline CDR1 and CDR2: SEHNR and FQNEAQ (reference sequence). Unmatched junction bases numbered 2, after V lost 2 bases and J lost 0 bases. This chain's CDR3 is CASSLRDSSTDTQYF. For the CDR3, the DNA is TGTGCCAGCAGCTTACGGGACAGCAGCACAGATACGCAGTATTTT.

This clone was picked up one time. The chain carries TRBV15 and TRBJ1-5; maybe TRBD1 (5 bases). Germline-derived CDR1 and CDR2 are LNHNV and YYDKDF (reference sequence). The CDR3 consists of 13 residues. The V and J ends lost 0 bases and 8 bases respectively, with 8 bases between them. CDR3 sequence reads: CATSRDRGKPQHF. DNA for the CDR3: TGTGCCACCAGCAGAGATAGGGGTAAGCCCCAGCATTTT.

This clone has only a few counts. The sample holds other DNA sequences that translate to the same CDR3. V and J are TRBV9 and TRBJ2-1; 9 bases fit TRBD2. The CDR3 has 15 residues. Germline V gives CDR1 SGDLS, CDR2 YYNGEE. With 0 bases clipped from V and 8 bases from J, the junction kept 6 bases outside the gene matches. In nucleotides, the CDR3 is TGTGCCAGCAGCGTAGAGGCTAGCGGGAACTATGAGCAGTTCTTC. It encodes CASSVEASGNYEQFF.